This T cell receptor beta chain came from a study of type 1 regulatory T cells. Overall study: This in vitro CD4 product, T-allo10, is enriched for Tr1 cells and alloantigen-specific.

In germline, CDR1 is DFQATT, CDR2 SNEGSKA (reference sequence). The CDR3 has 13 amino acids. V was trimmed by 5 bases and J by 0 bases, leaving 7 bases between them. TCRdb ran MiXCR on the reads and lists one entry per CDR3 protein. The profile shows about 74,000 distinct CDR3 sequences, roughly three fifths of them singletons. On this clonotype: What it binds is not known.

Sequencing was carried out using cultured T cells, either the whole culture or a sorted T cell fraction (not recorded which). Subset meaning: Tr1-enriched cell product generated in vitro against host alloantigens. This TCR was recovered from a human donor in good health. This chain links TRBV20-1 with TRBJ2-2; D not resolved. CDR3 sequence: CSAWIANTGELFF. In DNA, the CDR3 is TGCAGTGCTTGGATTGCGAACACCGGGGAGCTGTTTTTT.